This T cell receptor (beta chain) was recorded in a study of beta chain features in type 1 diabetes. The isolated RNA, all of it, was reverse transcribed, so expressed TCRB transcripts were what got sequenced. This table comes from immunoSEQ multiplex PCR, and its TCRdb copy is limited to in-frame clones, with some not included. The data show 600,000 or so clones, about 14% seen once. Researchers reported sorting CD4+ naive, central memory, regulatory and stem cell-like memory cells via CD45RO/CCR7/CD25/CD127/CD95/CD27. Study outcomes and limitations: People with Type 1 diabetes carried modestly yet significantly shorter TCRB CDR3s in all four CD4+ subsets. For patients and controls alike, PCR might favor shorter templates to the same degree. Type 1 diabetes patients showed fewer insertions and more deletions at VDJ junctions.

Trimming at V came to 7 bases and at J to 4 bases, leaving 10 bases not matched to a gene. Germline CDR1 LNHDA, CDR2 SQIVND (reference sequence). CDR3 size: 15 residues. A word on this clone: What it binds is unknown.

This chain uses TRBV19 with TRBJ2-7; 10 nucleotides align to TRBD2. This TCR derives from a man younger than 35 with type 1 diabetes. The sample was naive CD4+ T cells from blood. As DNA, the CDR3 is TGTGCCAGTAACGACCAGCGGGAGGGAAATTACGAGCAGTACTTC. Protein product: CASNDQREGNYEQYF.